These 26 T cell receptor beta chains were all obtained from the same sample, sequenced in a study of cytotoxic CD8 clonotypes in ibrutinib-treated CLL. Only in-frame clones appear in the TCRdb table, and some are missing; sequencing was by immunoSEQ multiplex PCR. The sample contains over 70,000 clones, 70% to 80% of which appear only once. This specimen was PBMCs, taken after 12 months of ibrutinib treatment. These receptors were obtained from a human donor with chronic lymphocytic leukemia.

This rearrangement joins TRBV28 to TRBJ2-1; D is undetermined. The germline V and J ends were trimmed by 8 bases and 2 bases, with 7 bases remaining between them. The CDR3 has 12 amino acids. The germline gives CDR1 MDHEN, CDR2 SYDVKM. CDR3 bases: TGTGCCAGCGGGAAGCCCTACAATGAGCAGTTCTTC. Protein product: CASGKPYNEQFF.

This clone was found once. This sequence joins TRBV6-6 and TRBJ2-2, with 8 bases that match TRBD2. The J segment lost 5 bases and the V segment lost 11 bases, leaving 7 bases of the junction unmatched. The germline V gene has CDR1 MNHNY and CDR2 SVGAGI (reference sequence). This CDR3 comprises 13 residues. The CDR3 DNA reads TGTGCCGGAGCGGGGGCGGGGACCGGGGAGCTGTTTTTT. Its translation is CAGAGAGTGELFF.

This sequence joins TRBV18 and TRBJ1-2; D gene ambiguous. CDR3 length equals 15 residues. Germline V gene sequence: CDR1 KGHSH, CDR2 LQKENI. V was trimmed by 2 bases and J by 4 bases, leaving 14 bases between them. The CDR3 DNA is TGTGCCAGCTCACCAAGTCCGGATGGGGTCTATGGCTACACCTTC. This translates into CASSPSPDGVYGYTF. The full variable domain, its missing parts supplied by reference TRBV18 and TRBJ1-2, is NAGVMQNPRHLVRRRGQEARLRCSPMKGHSHVYWYRQLPEEGLKFMVYLQKENIIDESGMPKERFSAEFPKEGPSILRIQQVVRGDSAAYFCASSPSPDGVYGYTFGSGTRLTVV.

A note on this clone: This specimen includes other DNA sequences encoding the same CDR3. The CDR3 protein is CASSQGLAPDTQYF. CDR3 in DNA: TGCGCCAGCAGCCAAGGATTAGCGCCAGATACGCAGTATTTT. The chain combines TRBV4-1 with TRBJ2-3, with D possibly being TRBD2 (5 bases). V was pared by 1 base and J by 4 bases, with 9 bases between. CDR3 size: 14 residues. The V gene's germline CDR1 is MGHRA and CDR2 YSYEKL.

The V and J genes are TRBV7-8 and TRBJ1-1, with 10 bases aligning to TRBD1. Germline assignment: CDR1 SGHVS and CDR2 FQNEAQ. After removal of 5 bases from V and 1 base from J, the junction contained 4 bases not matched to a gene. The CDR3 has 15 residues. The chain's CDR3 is CASSHRDRGNTEAFF. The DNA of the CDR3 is TGTGCCAGCAGCCACCGGGACAGGGGGAACACTGAAGCTTTCTTT. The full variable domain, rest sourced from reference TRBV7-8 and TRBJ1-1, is GAGVSQSPRYKVAKRGQDVALRCDPISGHVSLFWYQQALGQGPEFLTYFQNEAQLDKSGLPSDRFFAERPEGSVSTLKIQRTQQEDSAVYLCASSHRDRGNTEAFFGQGTRLTVV.

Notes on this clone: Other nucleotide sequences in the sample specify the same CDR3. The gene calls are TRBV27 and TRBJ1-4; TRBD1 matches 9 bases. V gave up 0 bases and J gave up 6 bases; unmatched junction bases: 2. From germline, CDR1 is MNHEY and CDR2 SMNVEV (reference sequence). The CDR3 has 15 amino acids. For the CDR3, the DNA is TGTGCCAGCAGTTTATCCGGGACAGGGTATGAAAAACTGTTTTTT. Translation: CASSLSGTGYEKLFF.

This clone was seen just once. As DNA, the CDR3 is TGTGCCAGCAGCTTAATGCCGCGGGCGACCTACGAGCAGTACTTC. Translating it yields CASSLMPRATYEQYF. This chain connects TRBV7-9 to TRBJ2-7; D possibly corresponds to TRBD2 (5 bases). Germline CDR1 and CDR2: SEHNR and FQNEAQ (reference sequence). V lost 2 bases and J 2 bases, leaving 13 bases between the germline ends. The CDR3 is 15 amino acids.

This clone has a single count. CDR3 nucleotide sequence: TGTGCCAGCAGTTGGGGCAGGCCCTTCGAGCAGTACTTC. It yields the protein CASSWGRPFEQYF. The chain has TRBV6-5 and TRBJ2-7; D might be TRBD1 (5 bases). Germline V CDR1 and CDR2: MNHEY, SVGAGI. This CDR3 comprises 13 residues. Trimming stripped 4 bases from V and 6 bases from J, with 13 bases between.

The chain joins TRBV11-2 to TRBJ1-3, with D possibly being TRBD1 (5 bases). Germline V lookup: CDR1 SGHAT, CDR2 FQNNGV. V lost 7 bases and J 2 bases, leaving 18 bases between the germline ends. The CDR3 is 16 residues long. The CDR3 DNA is TGTGCCAGCACCCCCCGTCCTGGCAGGGCTGGAAACACCATATATTTT. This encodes CASTPRPGRAGNTIYF.

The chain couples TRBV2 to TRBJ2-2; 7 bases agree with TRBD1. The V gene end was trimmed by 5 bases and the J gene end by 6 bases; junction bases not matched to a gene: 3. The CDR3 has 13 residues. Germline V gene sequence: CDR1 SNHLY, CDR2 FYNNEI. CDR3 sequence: CASSWQGAGELFF. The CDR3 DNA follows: TGTGCCAGCAGTTGGCAGGGGGCCGGGGAGCTGTTTTTT.

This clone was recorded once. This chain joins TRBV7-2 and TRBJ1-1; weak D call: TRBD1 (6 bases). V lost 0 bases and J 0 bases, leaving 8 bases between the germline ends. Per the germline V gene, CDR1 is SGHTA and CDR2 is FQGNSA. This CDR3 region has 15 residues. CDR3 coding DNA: TGTGCCAGCAGCTTAGCGGGGGGCTTGAACACTGAAGCTTTCTTT. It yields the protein CASSLAGGLNTEAFF.

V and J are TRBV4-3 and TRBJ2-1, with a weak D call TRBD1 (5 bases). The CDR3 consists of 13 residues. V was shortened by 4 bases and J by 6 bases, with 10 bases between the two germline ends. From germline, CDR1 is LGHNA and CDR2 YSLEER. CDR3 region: CASSRLGVNEQFF. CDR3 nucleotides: TGCGCCAGCAGCCGCCTAGGGGTCAATGAGCAGTTCTTC.

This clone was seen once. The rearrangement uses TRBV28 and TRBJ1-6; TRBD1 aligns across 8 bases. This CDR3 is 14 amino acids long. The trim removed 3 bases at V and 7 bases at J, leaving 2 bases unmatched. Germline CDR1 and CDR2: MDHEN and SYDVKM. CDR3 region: CASSLGDRNSPLHF. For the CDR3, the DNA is TGTGCCAGCAGTTTGGGGGACAGGAATTCACCCCTCCACTTT.

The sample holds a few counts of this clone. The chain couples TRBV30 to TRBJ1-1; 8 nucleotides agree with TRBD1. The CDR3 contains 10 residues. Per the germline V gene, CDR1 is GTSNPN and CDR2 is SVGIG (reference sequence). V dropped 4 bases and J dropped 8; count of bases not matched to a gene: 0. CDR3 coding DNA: TGTGCCTGGAACAGGGGGGAAGCTTTCTTT. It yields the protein CAWNRGEAFF.

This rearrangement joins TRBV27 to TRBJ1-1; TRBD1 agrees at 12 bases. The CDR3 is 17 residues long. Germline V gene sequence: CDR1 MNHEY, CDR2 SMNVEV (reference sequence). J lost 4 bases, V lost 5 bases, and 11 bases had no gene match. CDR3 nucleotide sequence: TGTGCCAGCAGTCCCCGGGGGGGACAGGGGGCGGGCACTGAAGCTTTCTTT. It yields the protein CASSPRGGQGAGTEAFF.

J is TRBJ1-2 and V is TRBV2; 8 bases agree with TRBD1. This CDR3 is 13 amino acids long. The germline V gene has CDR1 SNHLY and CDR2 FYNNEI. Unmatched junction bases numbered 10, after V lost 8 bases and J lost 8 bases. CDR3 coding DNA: TGTGCCAGCTCCCCCGTGGGGACAGGCGGCTACACCTTC. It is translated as CASSPVGTGGYTF.

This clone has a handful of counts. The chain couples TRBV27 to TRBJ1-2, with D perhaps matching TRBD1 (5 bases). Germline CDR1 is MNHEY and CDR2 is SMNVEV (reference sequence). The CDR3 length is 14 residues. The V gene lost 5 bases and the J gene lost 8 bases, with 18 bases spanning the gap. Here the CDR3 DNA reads TGTGCCAGCAGTCCCCAGGGCCCCCTGGGCGGCTACACCTTC. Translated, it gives CASSPQGPLGGYTF.

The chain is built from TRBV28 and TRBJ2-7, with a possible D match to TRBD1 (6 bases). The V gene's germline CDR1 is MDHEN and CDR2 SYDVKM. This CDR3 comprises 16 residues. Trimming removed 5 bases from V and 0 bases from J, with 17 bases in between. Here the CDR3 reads CASSPYRAPSSYEQYF. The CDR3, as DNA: TGTGCCAGCAGTCCCTACAGGGCTCCTAGCTCCTACGAGCAGTACTTC.

CDR3 sequence (DNA): TGTGCCAGCAGTTTAGAGGGCAGGGCTAGAAACACCATATATTTT. Translating it yields CASSLEGRARNTIYF. The V gene is TRBV27, the J gene TRBJ1-3; a possible D gene is TRBD1 (5 bases). V lost 2 bases and J lost 5, with 13 bases in between. Germline CDR1 and CDR2: MNHEY and SMNVEV (reference sequence). The CDR3 is made up of 15 amino acids.

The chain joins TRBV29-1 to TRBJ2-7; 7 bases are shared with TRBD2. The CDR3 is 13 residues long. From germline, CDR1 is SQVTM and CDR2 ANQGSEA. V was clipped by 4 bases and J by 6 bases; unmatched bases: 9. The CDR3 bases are TGCAGCGTTGTAGGTAGTGGGGGGGGCGAGCAGTACTTC. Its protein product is CSVVGSGGGEQYF.

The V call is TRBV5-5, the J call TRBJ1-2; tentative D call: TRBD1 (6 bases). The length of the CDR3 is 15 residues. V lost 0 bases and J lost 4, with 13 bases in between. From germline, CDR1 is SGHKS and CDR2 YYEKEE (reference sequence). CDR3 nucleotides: TGTGCCAGCAGCTTGGGCGGGGGGCGCGGCTATGGCTACACCTTC. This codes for CASSLGGGRGYGYTF.

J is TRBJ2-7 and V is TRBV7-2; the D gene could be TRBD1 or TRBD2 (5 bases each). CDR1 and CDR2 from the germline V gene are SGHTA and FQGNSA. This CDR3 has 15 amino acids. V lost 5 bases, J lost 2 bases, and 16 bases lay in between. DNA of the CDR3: TGTGCCAGCAGCCCGGGGCCGGGGACGACCTACGAGCAGTACTTC. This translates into CASSPGPGTTYEQYF.

The CDR3 nucleotides are TGTGCCAGCAGCGCCCAGGACAGGCCCAATGAAAAACTGTTTTTT. Protein: CASSAQDRPNEKLFF. The J gene is TRBJ1-4, the V gene TRBV28; TRBD1 matches at 7 bases. Germline assignment: CDR1 MDHEN and CDR2 SYDVKM. V lost 6 bases to trimming and J lost 5 bases; unmatched junction nucleotides: 9. The CDR3 contains 15 residues.

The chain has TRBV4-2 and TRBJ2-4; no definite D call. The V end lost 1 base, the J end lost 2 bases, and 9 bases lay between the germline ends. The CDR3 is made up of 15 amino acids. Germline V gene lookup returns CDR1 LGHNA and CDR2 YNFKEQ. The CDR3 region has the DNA TGTGCCAGCAGCCAAGCCGGAGAGACCAAAAACATTCAGTACTTC. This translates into CASSQAGETKNIQYF.

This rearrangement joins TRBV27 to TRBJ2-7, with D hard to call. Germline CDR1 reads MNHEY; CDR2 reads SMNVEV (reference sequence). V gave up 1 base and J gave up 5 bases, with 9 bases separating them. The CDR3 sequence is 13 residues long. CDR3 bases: TGTGCCAGCAGTTTATATGGGGTGGACGAGCAGTACTTC. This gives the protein CASSLYGVDEQYF.

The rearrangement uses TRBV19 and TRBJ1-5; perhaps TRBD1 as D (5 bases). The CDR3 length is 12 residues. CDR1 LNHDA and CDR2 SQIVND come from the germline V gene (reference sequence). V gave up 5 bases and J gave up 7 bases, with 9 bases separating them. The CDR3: CASSRGGQPQHF. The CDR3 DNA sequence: TGTGCCAGTAGTCGGGGGGGGCAGCCCCAGCATTTT. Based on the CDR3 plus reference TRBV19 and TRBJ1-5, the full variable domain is DGGITQSPKYLFRKEGQNVTLSCEQNLNHDAMYWYRQDPGQGLRLIYYSQIVNDFQKGDIAEGYSVSREKKESFPLTVTSAQKNPTAFYLCASSRGGQPQHFGDGTRLSIL.